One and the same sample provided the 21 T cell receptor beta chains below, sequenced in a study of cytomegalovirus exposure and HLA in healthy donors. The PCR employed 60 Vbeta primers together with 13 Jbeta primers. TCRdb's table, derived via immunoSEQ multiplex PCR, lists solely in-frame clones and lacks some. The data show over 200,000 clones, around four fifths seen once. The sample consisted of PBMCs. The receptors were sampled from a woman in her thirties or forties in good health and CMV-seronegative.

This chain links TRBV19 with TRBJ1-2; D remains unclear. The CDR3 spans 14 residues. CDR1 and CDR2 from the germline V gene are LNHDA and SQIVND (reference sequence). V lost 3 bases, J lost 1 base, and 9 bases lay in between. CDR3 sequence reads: CASSILPGNYGYTF. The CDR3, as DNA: TGTGCCAGTAGTATCCTTCCCGGTAACTATGGCTACACCTTC.

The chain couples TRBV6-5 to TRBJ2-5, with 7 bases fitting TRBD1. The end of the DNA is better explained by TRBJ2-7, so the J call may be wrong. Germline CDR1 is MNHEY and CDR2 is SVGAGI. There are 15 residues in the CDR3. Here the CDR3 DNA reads TGTGCCAGCAGTTACAGGGGGCTCTGGCCCTACGAGCAGTACTTC. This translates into CASSYRGLWPYEQYF.

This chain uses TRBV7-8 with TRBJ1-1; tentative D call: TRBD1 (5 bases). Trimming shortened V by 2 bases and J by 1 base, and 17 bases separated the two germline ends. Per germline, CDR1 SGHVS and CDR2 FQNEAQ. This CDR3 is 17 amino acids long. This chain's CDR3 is CASSLIPNYGQNTEAFF. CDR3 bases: TGTGCCAGCAGCTTAATCCCTAATTACGGACAGAACACTGAAGCTTTCTTT.

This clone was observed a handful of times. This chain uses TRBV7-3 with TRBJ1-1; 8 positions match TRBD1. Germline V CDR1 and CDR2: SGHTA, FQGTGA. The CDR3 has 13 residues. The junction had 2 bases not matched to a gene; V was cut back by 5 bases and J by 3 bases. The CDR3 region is CASSQQGDTEAFF. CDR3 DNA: TGTGCCAGCAGCCAACAGGGGGACACTGAAGCTTTCTTT.

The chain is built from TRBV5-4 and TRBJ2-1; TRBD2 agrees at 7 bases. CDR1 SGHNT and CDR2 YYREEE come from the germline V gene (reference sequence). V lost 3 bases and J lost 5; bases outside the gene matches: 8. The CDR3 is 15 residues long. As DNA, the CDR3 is TGTGCCAGCAGCTCTGGGGGGGAGACGGACAATGAGCAGTTCTTC. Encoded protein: CASSSGGETDNEQFF.

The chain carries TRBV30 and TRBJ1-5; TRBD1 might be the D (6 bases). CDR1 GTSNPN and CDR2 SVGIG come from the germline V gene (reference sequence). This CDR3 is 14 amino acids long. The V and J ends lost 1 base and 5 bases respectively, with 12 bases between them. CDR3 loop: CAWSAVNRDQPQHF. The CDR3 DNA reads TGTGCCTGGAGTGCAGTTAACAGGGATCAGCCCCAGCATTTT.

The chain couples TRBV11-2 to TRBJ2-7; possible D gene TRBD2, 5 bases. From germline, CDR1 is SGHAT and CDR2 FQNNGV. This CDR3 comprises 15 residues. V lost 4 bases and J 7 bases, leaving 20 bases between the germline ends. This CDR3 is CASSSDPPASGEQYF. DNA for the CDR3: TGTGCCAGCAGCTCCGACCCCCCCGCCTCGGGGGAGCAGTACTTC.

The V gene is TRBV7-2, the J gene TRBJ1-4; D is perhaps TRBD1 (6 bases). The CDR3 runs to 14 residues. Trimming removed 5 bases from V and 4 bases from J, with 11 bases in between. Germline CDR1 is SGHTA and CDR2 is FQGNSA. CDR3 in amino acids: CASSVDSDNEKLFF. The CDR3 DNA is TGTGCCAGCAGCGTGGACAGCGATAATGAAAAACTGTTTTTT.

CDR3 amino acids: CASSLVVGVGGTRNQPQHF. Here the CDR3 DNA reads TGTGCCAGCAGCTTAGTCGTCGGGGTGGGGGGGACGCGCAATCAGCCCCAGCATTTT. This sequence joins TRBV7-9 and TRBJ1-5; D is perhaps TRBD1 (5 bases). Germline V CDR1 and CDR2: SEHNR, FQNEAQ (reference sequence). Trimming cost V 1 base and J 2 bases, with 21 bases left between them. The CDR3 sequence is 19 residues long.

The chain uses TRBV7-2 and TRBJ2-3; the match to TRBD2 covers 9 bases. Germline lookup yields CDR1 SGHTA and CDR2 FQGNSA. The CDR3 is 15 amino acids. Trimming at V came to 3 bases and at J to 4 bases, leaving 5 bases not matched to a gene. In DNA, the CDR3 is TGTGCCAGCAGCTTGTTTGCTAGCGGGGCAGATACGCAGTATTTT. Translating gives CASSLFASGADTQYF.

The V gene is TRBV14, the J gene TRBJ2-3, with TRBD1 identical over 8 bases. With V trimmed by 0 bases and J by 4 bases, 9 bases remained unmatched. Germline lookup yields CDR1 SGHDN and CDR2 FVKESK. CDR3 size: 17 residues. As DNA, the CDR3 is TGTGCCAGCAGCCAAGACAGGGGGCCCGCGGCTTCAGATACGCAGTATTTT. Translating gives CASSQDRGPAASDTQYF.

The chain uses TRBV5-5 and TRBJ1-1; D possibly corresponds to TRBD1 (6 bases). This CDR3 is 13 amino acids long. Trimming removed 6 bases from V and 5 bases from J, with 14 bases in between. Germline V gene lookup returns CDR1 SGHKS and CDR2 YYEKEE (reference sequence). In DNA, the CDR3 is TGTGCCAGCACGGCCAGGGGCAATACTGAAGCTTTCTTT. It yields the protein CASTARGNTEAFF. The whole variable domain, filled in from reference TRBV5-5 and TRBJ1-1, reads DAGVTQSPTHLIKTRGQQVTLRCSPISGHKSVSWYQQVLGQGPQFIFQYYEKEERGRGNFPDRFSARQFPNYSSELNVNALLLGDSALYLCASTARGNTEAFFGQGTRLTVV.

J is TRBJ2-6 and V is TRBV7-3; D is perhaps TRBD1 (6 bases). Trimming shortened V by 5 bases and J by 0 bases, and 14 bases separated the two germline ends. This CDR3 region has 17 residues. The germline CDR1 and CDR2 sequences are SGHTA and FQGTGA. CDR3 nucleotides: TGTGCCAGCAGCCCCCCGGACAGACCCTCTGGGGCCAACGTCCTGACTTTC. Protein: CASSPPDRPSGANVLTF.

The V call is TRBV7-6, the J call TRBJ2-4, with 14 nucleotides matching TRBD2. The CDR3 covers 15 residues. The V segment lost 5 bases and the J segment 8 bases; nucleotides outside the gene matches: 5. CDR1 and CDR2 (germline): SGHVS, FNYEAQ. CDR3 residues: CASSRLAGGSDIQYF. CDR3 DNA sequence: TGTGCCAGCAGCCGACTAGCGGGGGGGTCGGACATTCAGTACTTC.

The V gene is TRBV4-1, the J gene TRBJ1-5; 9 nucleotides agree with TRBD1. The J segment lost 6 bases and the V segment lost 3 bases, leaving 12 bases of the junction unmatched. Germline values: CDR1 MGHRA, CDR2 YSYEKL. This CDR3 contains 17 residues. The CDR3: CASSQYPGQGGFQPQHF. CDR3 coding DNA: TGCGCCAGCAGCCAGTATCCGGGACAGGGTGGTTTTCAGCCCCAGCATTTT.

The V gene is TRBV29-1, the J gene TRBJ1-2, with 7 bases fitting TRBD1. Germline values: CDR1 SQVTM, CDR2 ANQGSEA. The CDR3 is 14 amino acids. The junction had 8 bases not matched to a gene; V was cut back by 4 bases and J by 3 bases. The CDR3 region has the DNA TGCAGCGTTGGATCAAAGGGGGCGGACTATGGCTACACCTTC. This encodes CSVGSKGADYGYTF.

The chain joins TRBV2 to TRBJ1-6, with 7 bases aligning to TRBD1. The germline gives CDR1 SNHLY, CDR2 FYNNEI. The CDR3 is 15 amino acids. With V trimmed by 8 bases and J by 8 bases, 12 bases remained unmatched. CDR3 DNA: TGTGCCAGCTGCAGTGAAAGACAGGGATATTCACCCCTCCACTTT. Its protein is CASCSERQGYSPLHF.

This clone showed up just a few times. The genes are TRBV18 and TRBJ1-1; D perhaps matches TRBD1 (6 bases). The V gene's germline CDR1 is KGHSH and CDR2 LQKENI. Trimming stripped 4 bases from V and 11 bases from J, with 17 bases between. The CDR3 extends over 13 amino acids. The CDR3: CASSLSQGMDAFF. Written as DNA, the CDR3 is TGTGCCAGCTCACTTAGCCAGGGGATGGATGCTTTCTTT.

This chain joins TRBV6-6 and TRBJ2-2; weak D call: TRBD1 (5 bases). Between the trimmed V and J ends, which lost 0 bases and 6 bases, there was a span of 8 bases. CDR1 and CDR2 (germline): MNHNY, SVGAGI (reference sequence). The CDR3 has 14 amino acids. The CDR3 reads CASSYSRAAGELFF. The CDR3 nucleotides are TGTGCCAGCAGTTACTCCAGGGCGGCCGGGGAGCTGTTTTTT.

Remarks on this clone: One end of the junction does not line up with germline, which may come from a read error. The CDR3 nucleotides read TGTTCCAGCAGCTACTCTCACGGGACTGAAGCTTTCTTT. Translation: CSSSYSHGTEAFF. The rearrangement links TRBV7-9 to TRBJ1-1; the D is unclear. This CDR3 has 13 residues. The germline CDR1 and CDR2 sequences are SEHNR and FQNEAQ (reference sequence).

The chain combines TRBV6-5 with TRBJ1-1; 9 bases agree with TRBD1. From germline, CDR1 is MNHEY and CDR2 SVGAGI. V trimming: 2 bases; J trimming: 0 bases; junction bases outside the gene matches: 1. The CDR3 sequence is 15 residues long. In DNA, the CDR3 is TGTGCCAGCAGTTACGGGACAGGGATGAACACTGAAGCTTTCTTT. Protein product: CASSYGTGMNTEAFF.